This passage covers 18 T cell receptor beta chains from one sample sequenced in a study of beta chain features in type 1 diabetes. Antigen specificity for these receptors is unknown. Overall study findings and caveats: Shortening of TCRB CDR3s, moderate but significant, appeared in all four CD4+ subsets of Type 1 diabetes patients.

As every portion of the isolated RNA was reverse transcribed, the sequencing read expressed TCRB transcripts. Assay used: immunoSEQ multiplex PCR; TCRdb lists only in-frame clones, some missing. The sample includes 630,000 or so clones, over 12% of them seen just once. Sample: naive CD4+ T cells from blood. These receptors originate from a man between 18 and 29 years old with type 1 diabetes.

V gene TRBV18 combines with J gene TRBJ2-7; D gene ambiguous. Trimming pared 4 bases from V and 2 bases from J, leaving 15 bases between. This CDR3 comprises 15 residues. CDR1 is KGHSH, CDR2 LQKENI, per germline. The CDR3 nucleotides are TGTGCCAGCTCACATAGCTTTGACGGAGCCTACGAGCAGTACTTC. The encoded protein is CASSHSFDGAYEQYF.

This clone was found a few times. This chain links TRBV28 with TRBJ1-5; D is perhaps TRBD1 (6 bases). This CDR3 is built from 16 residues. Trimming took 3 bases from V and 4 from J, leaving 16 bases between them. Germline V lookup: CDR1 MDHEN, CDR2 SYDVKM. The CDR3 DNA follows: TGTGCCAGCAGTTTGGCAGGGGCCACTGGGAATCAGCCCCAGCATTTT. Protein product: CASSLAGATGNQPQHF.

The sample holds a few counts of this clone. V gene TRBV18 combines with J gene TRBJ2-1; D gene ambiguous. The V gene lost 0 bases and the J gene lost 0 bases, with 6 bases spanning the gap. Germline loops: CDR1 KGHSH, CDR2 LQKENI. The CDR3 has 15 residues. The CDR3 region is CASSPPSSSYNEQFF. DNA for the CDR3: TGTGCCAGCTCACCACCGTCTAGCTCCTACAATGAGCAGTTCTTC.

This clone was seen only a few times. V and J are TRBV7-9 and TRBJ2-2, with 8 bases identical to TRBD1. Losses at the gene ends were 3 bases for V and 0 bases for J; bases not matched to a gene: 9. The CDR3 has 18 amino acids. CDR1 is SEHNR, CDR2 FQNEAQ, per germline (reference sequence). DNA of the CDR3: TGTGCCAGCAGCTTCCCACAGGGGGTGAAGTCGAACACCGGGGAGCTGTTTTTT. It translates to CASSFPQGVKSNTGELFF.

Only a few counts were recorded for this clone. CDR3 protein: CASSQGYGATNEKLFF. CDR3 nucleotides: TGCGCCAGCAGCCAAGGCTATGGGGCCACTAATGAAAAACTGTTTTTT. The rearrangement uses TRBV4-3 and TRBJ1-4; tentatively, D is TRBD1 (5 bases). The V end lost 1 base, the J end lost 2 bases, and 11 bases lay between the germline ends. This CDR3 contains 16 residues. CDR1 is LGHNA, CDR2 YSLEER, per germline.

This clone occurred a few times. The chain links TRBV19 to TRBJ2-2, with D perhaps being TRBD1 or TRBD2 (5 bases each). V lost 8 bases and J 6 bases, leaving 7 bases between the germline ends. The CDR3 totals 11 residues. Germline CDR1 and CDR2: LNHDA and SQIVND (reference sequence). CDR3 in DNA: TGTGCCAGTTCGGGGCCCGGGGAGCTGTTTTTT. It yields the protein CASSGPGELFF.

V and J are TRBV2 and TRBJ1-1, with D perhaps matching TRBD1 (5 bases). This CDR3 has 14 residues. From germline, CDR1 is SNHLY and CDR2 FYNNEI. With 3 bases removed from V and 5 bases from J, the gap between germline ends came to 13 bases. CDR3 sequence: CASSDTGSVTEAFF. The CDR3, as DNA: TGTGCCAGCAGTGACACAGGCTCGGTTACTGAAGCTTTCTTT.

This chain joins TRBV10-3 and TRBJ1-2; no clear D gene. This CDR3 comprises 10 residues. CDR1 and CDR2 (germline): ENHRY, SYGVKD. The V end was cut by 8 bases, the J end by 8 bases, with 9 bases between. CDR3 sequence (DNA): TGTGCCATCCGCGAGCGGGGCTACACCTTC. This translates into CAIRERGYTF.

V is TRBV5-1 and J is TRBJ1-4; tentative D call: TRBD1 (6 bases). Germline V gene sequence: CDR1 SGHRS, CDR2 YFSETQ. Trimming removed 0 bases from V and 3 bases from J, with 9 bases in between. The CDR3 is 15 amino acids. CDR3 sequence (DNA): TGCGCCAGCAGCTTGGCAGGGGCGGCTAATGAAAAACTGTTTTTT. This codes for CASSLAGAANEKLFF.

The V call is TRBV7-2, the J call TRBJ2-5; D gene uncertain. The ends were cut back, 1 base at V and 2 bases at J, with 5 bases in the middle. CDR3 length: 13 amino acids. Germline CDR1 is SGHTA and CDR2 is FQGNSA. CDR3 bases: TGTGCCAGCAGCTTAGGCAAACAAGAGACCCAGTACTTC. Protein: CASSLGKQETQYF.

This clone came up a few times. J is TRBJ2-5 and V is TRBV30; D unresolved. With 2 bases removed from V and 7 bases from J, the gap between germline ends came to 8 bases. This CDR3 is 11 amino acids long. Germline values: CDR1 GTSNPN, CDR2 SVGIG (reference sequence). The CDR3 reads CAWSPFGTQYF. For the CDR3, the DNA is TGTGCCTGGAGTCCGTTCGGGACCCAGTACTTC.

In this sample, this clone turned up a few times. V is TRBV9 and J is TRBJ2-1, with no clear D. This CDR3 spans 15 amino acids. V was trimmed by 1 base and J by 0 bases, leaving 8 bases between them. Germline V CDR1 and CDR2: SGDLS, YYNGEE. CDR3 DNA: TGTGCCAGCAGCGTACTCTCTGGCTCCTACAATGAGCAGTTCTTC. Translation: CASSVLSGSYNEQFF.

This clone was counted only a few times. The V and J genes are TRBV5-8 and TRBJ2-3; unclear D gene. V was shortened by 10 bases and J by 9 bases, with 15 bases between the two germline ends. The CDR3 runs 11 residues. Germline CDR1 reads SGHTS; CDR2 reads YDEGEE. DNA for the CDR3: TGTGCCTTAAATCTAAAGGTGACGCAGTATTTT. Translating gives CALNLKVTQYF. Filled out from reference TRBV5-8 and TRBJ2-3, the complete variable domain reads EAGVTQSPTHLIKTRGQQATLRCSPISGHTSVYWYQQALGLGLQFLLWYDEGEERNRGNFPPRFSGRQFPNYSSELNVNALELEDSALYLCALNLKVTQYFGPGTRLTVL.

V gene TRBV5-1 combines with J gene TRBJ2-5, with D unresolved. V lost 4 bases and J 3 bases, leaving 16 bases between the germline ends. The CDR3 length is 15 residues. The V gene's germline CDR1 is SGHRS and CDR2 YFSETQ. The CDR3 is CASSPRDTVEETQYF. CDR3 nucleotide sequence: TGCGCCAGCAGCCCGAGAGACACGGTTGAAGAGACCCAGTACTTC.

The chain combines TRBV7-2 with TRBJ2-3; D gene ambiguous. V lost 5 bases to trimming and J lost 5 bases, with 8 bases between them. The CDR3 contains 12 residues. Germline assignment: CDR1 SGHTA and CDR2 FQGNSA. CDR3 in amino acids: CASSPMGDTQYF. CDR3 coding DNA: TGTGCCAGCAGCCCGATGGGAGATACGCAGTATTTT.

The chain has TRBV9 and TRBJ2-5; 8 bases agree with TRBD1. V gave up 0 bases and J gave up 6 bases; unmatched junction bases: 4. The CDR3 length is 14 residues. The germline V gene has CDR1 SGDLS and CDR2 YYNGEE. CDR3 bases: TGTGCCAGCAGCGTAGCCACAGGGGGAAAGACCCAGTACTTC. This translates into CASSVATGGKTQYF.

The chain employs TRBV30 and TRBJ1-1, with D unclear. V lost 0 bases and J 1 base, leaving 9 bases between the germline ends. CDR3 length equals 14 residues. Germline V gene sequence: CDR1 GTSNPN, CDR2 SVGIG (reference sequence). DNA for the CDR3: TGTGCCTGGAGTGTACTTCCAGCGAACACTGAAGCTTTCTTT. Encoded protein: CAWSVLPANTEAFF.

The table lists this clone with a few counts. J is TRBJ2-3 and V is TRBV25-1; tentative D call: TRBD1 (5 bases). The germline gives CDR1 MGHDK, CDR2 SYGVNS. CDR3 length equals 14 residues. V gave up 3 bases and J gave up 3 bases, with 10 bases separating them. The DNA for the CDR3 is TGTGCCAGCAGTGACAGGGTTTTGACAGATACGCAGTATTTT. Amino acids: CASSDRVLTDTQYF.